A selection of T cell receptor beta chains follows, all from one sample in a study of long-term antiretroviral therapy in people with HIV. The assay was immunoSEQ multiplex PCR, and TCRdb's table has in-frame clones only and misses some. The sample has roughly 25,000 clones, about 77% seen once. Sequencing was performed on unsorted PBMCs, taken 0.5 years after starting antiretroviral therapy. The source of these receptors is a woman between 35 and 50 years old with HIV. Both conserved end residues are part of each CDR3. Each record gives: J gene, D gene, V gene, clone size, CDR3 DNA, CDR3 protein. The D gene is left open where the match is weak. Clone size, where shown, is once, few, many, or a class for clones that have expanded.

j_gene: TRBJ1-1
d_gene: -
v_gene: TRBV9
abundance: -
CDR3nt: TGTGCCAGCAGCGTAGCAACTTGGGACACTGAAGCTTTCTTT
CDR3aa: CASSVATWDTEAFF

j_gene: TRBJ2-2
d_gene: -
v_gene: TRBV11-2
abundance: -
CDR3nt: TGTGCCAGCAGCTCACGGGGGGCGGGCGGGGAGCTGTTTTTT
CDR3aa: CASSSRGAGGELFF

j_gene: TRBJ1-2
d_gene: -
v_gene: TRBV6-6
abundance: -
CDR3nt: TGTGCCAGCAGTTTAACCGGGGGACCCGATGGCTACACCTTC
CDR3aa: CASSLTGGPDGYTF

j_gene: TRBJ2-7
d_gene: TRBD2
v_gene: TRBV20-1
abundance: -
CDR3nt: TGCAGTGCTAGGGGCGGGAGTGAGCAGTACTTC
CDR3aa: CSARGGSEQYF

j_gene: TRBJ1-5
d_gene: -
v_gene: TRBV7-8
abundance: -
CDR3nt: TGTGCCAGCAGCTTAGGAGTTGGGGGGCAGCCCCAGCATTTT
CDR3aa: CASSLGVGGQPQHF

j_gene: TRBJ2-1
d_gene: -
v_gene: TRBV29-1
abundance: -
CDR3nt: TGCAGCGTTCGGGACATGGGGTACAATGAGCAGTTCTTC
CDR3aa: CSVRDMGYNEQFF

j_gene: TRBJ1-1
d_gene: -
v_gene: TRBV5-4
abundance: -
CDR3nt: TGTGCCAGCAGCCCCCACGTGGGCGGGGCCGGGGTGGGACTTGAAGCTTTCTTT
CDR3aa: CASSPHVGGAGVGLEAFF

j_gene: TRBJ2-1
d_gene: -
v_gene: TRBV7-7
abundance: -
CDR3nt: TGTGCCAGCAGCTCCTTTAGTGGGAATGAGCAGTTCTTC
CDR3aa: CASSSFSGNEQFF

j_gene: TRBJ2-7
d_gene: TRBD1
v_gene: TRBV4-2
abundance: -
CDR3nt: TGTGCCAGCAGCCAAGATGGCGCAGGGGGCATGACCTACGAGCAGTACTTC
CDR3aa: CASSQDGAGGMTYEQYF

j_gene: TRBJ2-1
d_gene: -
v_gene: TRBV15
abundance: -
CDR3nt: TGTGCCACCAGCCGGGGAGGGGGGAACTCCTACAATGAGCAGTTCTTC
CDR3aa: CATSRGGGNSYNEQFF

j_gene: TRBJ1-1
d_gene: -
v_gene: TRBV28
abundance: -
CDR3nt: TGTGCCAGCAGTCCTCACAGGGATAATTCTGAAGCTTTCTTT
CDR3aa: CASSPHRDNSEAFF

j_gene: TRBJ1-5
d_gene: -
v_gene: TRBV28
abundance: -
CDR3nt: TGTGCCAGCACTATGAGGGGGGCGGCATGGCAGCCCCAGCATTTT
CDR3aa: CASTMRGAAWQPQHF

j_gene: TRBJ2-1
d_gene: -
v_gene: TRBV5-1
abundance: -
CDR3nt: TGCGCCAGCAGCCCGGACTCGCAGAATGAGCAGTTCTTC
CDR3aa: CASSPDSQNEQFF

j_gene: TRBJ2-7
d_gene: TRBD2
v_gene: TRBV5-6
abundance: -
CDR3nt: TGTGCCAGCAGCAAGGTTAGCGGGGGATCCTACGAGCAGTACTTC
CDR3aa: CASSKVSGGSYEQYF

j_gene: TRBJ2-3
d_gene: -
v_gene: TRBV7-8
abundance: -
CDR3nt: TGTGCCAGCAGCACAGGGGGGGGCGCAGATACGCAGTATTTT
CDR3aa: CASSTGGGADTQYF

j_gene: TRBJ1-1
d_gene: TRBD1
v_gene: TRBV10-3
abundance: -
CDR3nt: TGTGCCATCAGTCGGAGTGACGGATCAGGGGGGGACACTGAAGCTTTCTTT
CDR3aa: CAISRSDGSGGDTEAFF

j_gene: TRBJ1-3
d_gene: -
v_gene: TRBV5-4
abundance: -
CDR3nt: TGTGCCAGCAGCTTGGCTGGCCCTAGATCTGGAAACACCATATATTTT
CDR3aa: CASSLAGPRSGNTIYF

j_gene: TRBJ2-3
d_gene: TRBD2
v_gene: TRBV2
abundance: -
CDR3nt: TGTGCCAGCATCCCTACTAGCGGGGGAAGCAATACGCAGTATTTT
CDR3aa: CASIPTSGGSNTQYF

j_gene: TRBJ1-2
d_gene: -
v_gene: TRBV6-1
abundance: -
CDR3nt: TGTGCCAGCAGTGAAGGGGGGAGCTATGGCTACACCTTC
CDR3aa: CASSEGGSYGYTF

j_gene: TRBJ2-5
d_gene: -
v_gene: TRBV6-1
abundance: once
CDR3nt: TGTGCCAGCAGTGCAGCGGGCCTCCAAGAGACCCAGTACTTC
CDR3aa: CASSAAGLQETQYF

j_gene: TRBJ1-6
d_gene: -
v_gene: TRBV6-1
abundance: -
CDR3nt: TGTGCCAGCAGTGCGCCGGGCTCACCCCTCCACTTT
CDR3aa: CASSAPGSPLHF

j_gene: TRBJ2-3
d_gene: -
v_gene: TRBV14
abundance: few
CDR3nt: TGTGCCAGCAGCCAAGTACAGGTTAGGGGCACAGATACGCAGTATTTT
CDR3aa: CASSQVQVRGTDTQYF

j_gene: TRBJ2-5
d_gene: -
v_gene: TRBV7-3
abundance: -
CDR3nt: TGTGCCAGCGGGACCAACGGGGGGCCAGGGGAGACCCAGTACTTC
CDR3aa: CASGTNGGPGETQYF

j_gene: TRBJ1-1
d_gene: -
v_gene: TRBV7-8
abundance: -
CDR3nt: TGTGCCAGCAGCTACATTGACCCCGGGGCTGACACTGAAGCTTTCTTT
CDR3aa: CASSYIDPGADTEAFF

j_gene: TRBJ2-7
d_gene: -
v_gene: TRBV2
abundance: -
CDR3nt: TGTGCCGGGGGGCAGGGTTATTACGAGCAGTACTTC
CDR3aa: CAGGQGYYEQYF

j_gene: TRBJ1-5
d_gene: TRBD1
v_gene: TRBV28
abundance: -
CDR3nt: TGTGCCAGCAAGACTACAGGGGCGCGCGTTATTTGGGAGCCCCAGCATTTT
CDR3aa: CASKTTGARVIWEPQHF

j_gene: TRBJ2-3
d_gene: -
v_gene: TRBV7-6
abundance: -
CDR3nt: TGTGCCAGCAGCTTAGAGGTTGGGAGTACGCAGTATTTT
CDR3aa: CASSLEVGSTQYF

j_gene: TRBJ1-5
d_gene: -
v_gene: TRBV7-9
abundance: few
CDR3nt: TGTGCCAGCAGCTATGCCGTAGAACCCCAGCATTTT
CDR3aa: CASSYAVEPQHF